Presented here are 11 T cell receptor beta chains from one specimen sequenced in a study of cytomegalovirus exposure and HLA in healthy donors. 13 Jbeta primers and 60 Vbeta primers were used for the PCR. Assay used: immunoSEQ multiplex PCR; TCRdb lists only in-frame clones, some missing. The repertoire has more than 85,000 clones, 78% of them found once; the top ten carry approximately 1.3%. Sample: PBMCs. The receptors were gathered from a man aged 30 to 45 in good health and CMV-seronegative.

This sequence joins TRBV12-5 and TRBJ2-7; weak D call: TRBD1 (7 bases). Germline V gene sequence: CDR1 LGHNT, CDR2 FRNRAP. Trimming took 6 bases from V and 2 from J, leaving 23 bases between them. This CDR3 is 17 amino acids long. CDR3 DNA sequence: TGTGCTAGTGGCCTTCTCGTGCGGGACAGCAAACCCTACGAGCAGTACTTC. Translating it yields CASGLLVRDSKPYEQYF.

On this clone itself: At one end the junction does not follow the germline gene, possibly because of a read error. The V and J genes are TRBV25-1 and TRBJ2-7; 10 bases fit TRBD2. The V gene's germline CDR1 is MGHDK and CDR2 SYGVNS. The CDR3 has 15 amino acids. The CDR3 region is CASSEWLAGEYGQYF. The CDR3 nucleotides are TGTGCCAGCAGTGAATGGCTAGCGGGAGAGTACGGGCAGTACTTC.

As to this clone: Within the sample, other DNA sequences also encode this same CDR3. The genes are TRBV6-5 and TRBJ1-4, with D possibly being TRBD1 (5 bases). V lost 6 bases to trimming and J lost 7 bases, with 18 bases between them. This CDR3 is 15 amino acids long. Germline assignment: CDR1 MNHEY and CDR2 SVGAGI. The CDR3: CASSWVAGGTEKLFF. The CDR3 DNA is TGTGCCAGCAGCTGGGTTGCGGGGGGGACTGAAAAACTGTTTTTT.

A remark on this clone: Other DNA sequences in the sample encode the same CDR3. The J gene is TRBJ1-1, the V gene TRBV4-1, with a possible D match to TRBD1 (6 bases). CDR1 is MGHRA and CDR2 is YSYEKL in the germline V gene. V was shortened by 0 bases and J by 3 bases, with 11 bases between the two germline ends. This CDR3 is built from 15 residues. This CDR3 reads CASSQDPQGDTEAFF. CDR3 sequence (DNA): TGCGCCAGCAGCCAAGATCCACAGGGAGACACTGAAGCTTTCTTT.

V gene TRBV27 combines with J gene TRBJ1-1; tentative D call: TRBD1 (5 bases). CDR1 is MNHEY and CDR2 is SMNVEV in the germline V gene (reference sequence). This CDR3 contains 16 residues. The V gene lost 6 bases and the J gene lost 0 bases, with 17 bases spanning the gap. CDR3 bases: TGTGCCAGCAGCCATCGACAGATCGAGATGAACACTGAAGCTTTCTTT. Translated, it gives CASSHRQIEMNTEAFF.

The CDR3 sequence is CASSETATHTEAFF. CDR3 bases: TGTGCCAGCAGTGAGACAGCGACCCACACTGAAGCTTTCTTT. The V gene is TRBV25-1, the J gene TRBJ1-1; D is possibly TRBD1 (5 bases). The germline V gene has CDR1 MGHDK and CDR2 SYGVNS. Trimming cost V 3 bases and J 3 bases, with 11 bases left between them. The CDR3 is made up of 14 amino acids.

V and J are TRBV5-1 and TRBJ2-7; a possible D gene is TRBD1 (6 bases). Germline V CDR1 and CDR2: SGHRS, YFSETQ. The V end was cut by 0 bases, the J end by 0 bases, with 13 bases between. This CDR3 is built from 16 residues. For the CDR3, the DNA is TGCGCCAGCAGCTTGGCGGGACAACTTCTCTCCTACGAGCAGTACTTC. Protein: CASSLAGQLLSYEQYF.

The CDR3 protein is CASSLAYSAFF. The CDR3 coding sequence is TGTGCCAGCAGTTTGGCTTATTCGGCTTTCTTT. The chain couples TRBV28 to TRBJ1-1; D uncertain. V was shortened by 3 bases and J by 11 bases, with 10 bases between the two germline ends. Germline loops: CDR1 MDHEN, CDR2 SYDVKM. The CDR3 is 11 residues long. Based on the CDR3 plus reference TRBV28 and TRBJ1-1, the full variable domain is DVKVTQSSRYLVKRTGEKVFLECVQDMDHENMFWYRQDPGLGLRLIYFSYDVKMKEKGDIPEGYSVSREKKERFSLILESASTNQTSMYLCASSLAYSAFFGQGTRLTVV.

The genes are TRBV4-3 and TRBJ2-1; 14 bases align to TRBD2. V lost 2 bases and J lost 0; bases outside the gene matches: 9. Germline V lookup: CDR1 LGHNA, CDR2 YSLEER. The CDR3 is 20 amino acids. DNA for the CDR3: TGCGCCAGCAGCCAAAGCCCCGGGACTAGCGGGGGAAGCTCCTACAATGAGCAGTTCTTC. This encodes CASSQSPGTSGGSSYNEQFF.

This clone was counted between two and nine times. The genes are TRBV5-6 and TRBJ2-2; 9 bases are shared with TRBD1. The germline V gene has CDR1 SGHDT and CDR2 YYEEEE. V lost 5 bases, J lost 5 bases, and 10 bases stayed unmatched. CDR3 size: 16 residues. Here the CDR3 DNA reads TGTGCCAGCAGTTTACCGGACAGGGGTTGGACCGGGGAGCTGTTTTTT. Translated: CASSLPDRGWTGELFF.

There are a few counts of this clone. The CDR3 nucleotides are TGTGCCAGCAGTTTAACCAGGGTTAACACTGAAGCTTTCTTT. It yields the protein CASSLTRVNTEAFF. The V and J genes are TRBV28 and TRBJ1-1; TRBD1 might be the D (5 bases). Trimming shortened V by 2 bases and J by 2 bases, and 9 bases separated the two germline ends. Germline V lookup: CDR1 MDHEN, CDR2 SYDVKM. The CDR3 length is 14 residues.